These 10 T cell receptor beta chains were sequenced from one sample in a study of blood T cell repertoires in COVID-19. Profiling relied on immunoSEQ multiplex PCR, and the TCRdb table lists in-frame clones only, not all of them. The profile shows just under 90,000 clones, approximately 90% of them singletons. The source material was peripheral blood. These receptor sequences come from a woman of 80 years or more with acute or convalescent COVID-19.

The chain employs TRBV7-3 and TRBJ2-1; 11 bases line up with TRBD2. The germline CDR1 and CDR2 sequences are SGHTA and FQGTGA. The CDR3 is 16 amino acids. V lost 5 bases, J lost 5 bases, and 8 bases stayed unmatched. The CDR3 DNA reads as TGTGCCAGCAGCCCCCTCGGGACTAGCGGTAACAATGAGCAGTTCTTC. Its translation: CASSPLGTSGNNEQFF. Full variable domain (missing parts from reference TRBV7-3 and TRBJ2-1): GAGVSQTPSNKVTEKGKYVELRCDPISGHTALYWYRQSLGQGPEFLIYFQGTGAADDSGLPNDRFFAVRPEGSVSTLKIQRTERGDSAVYLCASSPLGTSGNNEQFFGPGTRLTVL.

V and J are TRBV7-2 and TRBJ2-1, with a weak D call TRBD2 (5 bases). The ends were cut back, 3 bases at V and 4 bases at J, with 10 bases in the middle. This CDR3 is 14 amino acids long. Germline V lookup: CDR1 SGHTA, CDR2 FQGNSA. CDR3 residues: CASSFGGSYNEQFF. CDR3 nucleotides: TGTGCCAGCAGCTTTGGCGGGTCATACAATGAGCAGTTCTTC.

The rearrangement joins TRBV5-1 to TRBJ2-1; possibly TRBD1 for D (7 bases). V shed 4 bases and J shed 7 bases, with 18 bases lying between them. CDR1 is SGHRS and CDR2 is YFSETQ in the germline V gene. The CDR3 length is 15 residues. The DNA for the CDR3 is TGCGCCAGCAGCGCCCAGGGGGGCGCTGAGAATGAGCAGTTCTTC. It specifies CASSAQGGAENEQFF.

As DNA, the CDR3 is TGTGCCAGCAGTTATGGAGGGCAAGGTGAAGCTTTCTTT. Its protein product is CASSYGGQGEAFF. The chain has TRBV28 and TRBJ1-1, with no clear D. Trimming removed 4 bases at V and 7 bases at J, with 13 bases between. The CDR3 runs 13 residues. Germline loops: CDR1 MDHEN, CDR2 SYDVKM.

This clone occurred once. The chain links TRBV14 to TRBJ1-2; D perhaps matches TRBD1 (5 bases). The CDR3 contains 13 residues. Per the germline V gene, CDR1 is SGHDN and CDR2 is FVKESK. Trimming pared 3 bases from V and 8 bases from J, leaving 13 bases between. The CDR3 loop is CASSQGLGYGYTF. The CDR3 DNA follows: TGTGCCAGCAGCCAGGGACTTGGGTACGGCTACACCTTC.

The chain recombines TRBV7-3 with TRBJ2-7; possible D gene TRBD1, 5 bases. CDR1 and CDR2 (germline): SGHTA, FQGTGA. Between the trimmed V and J ends, which lost 5 bases and 1 base, there was a span of 9 bases. This CDR3 contains 13 residues. CDR3 bases: TGTGCCAGCAGCATTACAGGTTCCTACGAGCAGTACTTC. This gives the protein CASSITGSYEQYF.

This chain links TRBV12-3 or TRBV12-4 with TRBJ1-1, with D perhaps matching TRBD1 (6 bases). CDR3 length equals 11 residues. V shed 6 bases and J shed 11 bases, with 13 bases lying between them. CDR3 residues: CASRGGRGAFF. The CDR3 DNA reads as TGTGCCAGCAGGGGGGGGCGCGGGGCTTTCTTT.

The V and J genes are TRBV19 and TRBJ2-1; 13 bases align to TRBD2. In germline, CDR1 is LNHDA, CDR2 SQIVND (reference sequence). V dropped 1 base and J dropped 7; count of bases not matched to a gene: 4. The CDR3 runs 16 residues. The CDR3 region has the DNA TGTGCCAGTAGTATAGTTCGACTAGCGGGGGGTAATGAGCAGTTCTTC. Translated, it gives CASSIVRLAGGNEQFF. Complete variable domain (other parts from reference TRBV19 and TRBJ2-1): DGGITQSPKYLFRKEGQNVTLSCEQNLNHDAMYWYRQDPGQGLRLIYYSQIVNDFQKGDIAEGYSVSREKKESFPLTVTSAQKNPTAFYLCASSIVRLAGGNEQFFGPGTRLTVL.

This chain uses TRBV5-1 with TRBJ2-1; 9 positions match TRBD2. This CDR3 spans 17 amino acids. The germline CDR1 and CDR2 sequences are SGHRS and YFSETQ. The ends lost 2 bases at V and 0 bases at J; junction bases unmatched: 6. The CDR3 reads CASSFGSGGSSYNEQFF. In DNA form, the CDR3 reads TGCGCCAGCAGCTTTGGCAGCGGGGGGAGCTCCTACAATGAGCAGTTCTTC.

The chain couples TRBV7-9 to TRBJ2-7; TRBD1 might be the D (6 bases). The CDR3 loop spans 13 amino acids. The V gene lost 2 bases and the J gene lost 6 bases, with 11 bases spanning the gap. Germline values: CDR1 SEHNR, CDR2 FQNEAQ (reference sequence). The CDR3 DNA sequence: TGTGCCAGCAGCTTAAACCAGGGGTCCGAGCAGTACTTC. As protein: CASSLNQGSEQYF.